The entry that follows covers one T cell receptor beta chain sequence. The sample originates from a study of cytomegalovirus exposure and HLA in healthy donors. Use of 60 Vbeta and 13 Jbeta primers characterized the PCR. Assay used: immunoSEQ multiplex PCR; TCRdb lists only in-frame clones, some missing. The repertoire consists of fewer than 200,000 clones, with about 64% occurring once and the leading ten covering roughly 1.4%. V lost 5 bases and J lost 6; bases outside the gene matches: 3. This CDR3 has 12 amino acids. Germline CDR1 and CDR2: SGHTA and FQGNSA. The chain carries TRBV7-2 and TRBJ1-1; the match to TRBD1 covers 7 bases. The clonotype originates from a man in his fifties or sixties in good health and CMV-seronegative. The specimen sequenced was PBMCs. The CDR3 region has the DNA TGTGCCAGCAGCGGAGACAGGGCTGAAGCTTTCTTT. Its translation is CASSGDRAEAFF.